These T cell receptor beta chains were read from a single sample in a study of shared T cell receptors in the human thymus. Profiling relied on immunoSEQ multiplex PCR, and the TCRdb table lists in-frame clones only, not all of them. The sample consists of 540,000 or so clones, around 78% of them appearing once. The sample was also reused in another study, on human thymus T cells.

Input material: thymocytes. These receptors were obtained from a boy less than two years old with a congenital heart defect. Each CDR3 is given with its conserved first and last residue. D genes are given only for firm matches. Clone size is stated in some rows and not others, as once, few, many or a class when expanded.

clone_size j_call d_call v_call cdr3_aa cdr3_nt
NA TRBJ2-6 NA TRBV25-1 CASSGPTRLYPGANVLTF TGTGCCAGCAGTGGTCCCACTAGGCTCTACCCTGGGGCCAACGTCCTGACTTTC
NA TRBJ1-2 NA TRBV19 CASSTPPGDYGYTF TGTGCCAGTAGTACTCCGCCCGGGGACTATGGCTACACCTTC
NA TRBJ2-1 NA TRBV4-2 CASGNRVSSYNEQFF TGTGCCAGCGGAAACAGGGTGAGCTCCTACAATGAGCAGTTCTTC
NA TRBJ1-4 NA TRBV7-6 CASSSKLDRPLNEKLFF TGTGCCAGCAGCTCGAAATTAGACAGGCCACTTAATGAAAAACTGTTTTTT
NA TRBJ2-7 NA TRBV30 CAGGGSYEQYF TGTGCCGGGGGAGGCTCCTACGAGCAGTACTTC
NA TRBJ2-2 TRBD1 TRBV6-1 CASTPGRGTGELFF TGTGCCAGCACCCCGGGCAGGGGGACCGGGGAGCTGTTTTTT
NA TRBJ2-7 NA TRBV7-9 CASSLGEEGEEYF TGTGCCAGCAGCTTAGGCGAGGAAGGGGAGGAGTACTTC
NA TRBJ1-2 NA TRBV7-9 CASSSPGYGYTF TGTGCCAGCAGCTCACCAGGGTATGGCTACACCTTC
NA TRBJ2-1 NA TRBV6-5 CASSHKCERVNEQFF TGTGCCAGCAGCCACAAGTGCGAGAGGGTCAATGAGCAGTTCTTC
NA TRBJ1-1 NA TRBV25-1 CASSSWRGGGEAFF TGTGCCAGCAGCTCCTGGCGGGGGGGAGGCGAAGCTTTCTTT
NA TRBJ1-2 TRBD1 TRBV27 CASSPRGRGFSYTF TGTGCCAGCAGCCCGAGGGGGCGCGGATTTAGCTACACCTTC
NA TRBJ1-1 NA TRBV10-1 CASSDGGGAEAFF TGCGCCAGCAGTGATGGGGGGGGTGCTGAAGCTTTCTTT
NA TRBJ2-2 NA TRBV29-1 CSGEQSTGELFF TGCAGCGGTGAACAGTCAACCGGGGAGCTGTTTTTT
NA TRBJ1-4 TRBD1 TRBV7-6 CASSFLLAGGPTNEKLFF TGTGCCAGCAGCTTTCTCCTGGCAGGGGGCCCCACTAATGAAAAACTGTTTTTT
NA TRBJ2-7 NA TRBV2 CASRAGDHEQYF TGTGCCAGCAGAGCAGGGGACCACGAGCAGTACTTC
NA TRBJ1-5 NA TRBV6-6 CASSLPPNQPQHF TGTGCCAGCAGTCTCCCCCCCAATCAGCCCCAGCATTTT
NA TRBJ2-3 NA TRBV6-1 CASGGSPTDTQYF TGTGCCAGCGGCGGTTCTCCAACAGATACGCAGTATTTT
NA TRBJ2-6 TRBD1 TRBV2 CASSESGRGLGANVLTF TGTGCCAGCAGTGAAAGTGGCAGGGGGCTTGGGGCCAACGTCCTGACTTTC
NA TRBJ1-1 NA TRBV5-6 CASTSDTGMNTEAFF TGTGCCAGCACCTCAGATACAGGGATGAACACTGAAGCTTTCTTT
NA TRBJ1-1 NA TRBV28 CASRPRQINTEAFF TGTGCCAGCAGACCCCGACAGATTAACACTGAAGCTTTCTTT
once TRBJ2-7 NA TRBV6-5 CASSYPAGLGTYEQYF TGTGCCAGCAGTTACCCGGCGGGCCTGGGGACCTACGAGCAGTACTTC
NA TRBJ2-2 NA TRBV29-1 CSAYRGRNSGGELFF TGCAGCGCCTACCGTGGGAGAAATTCGGGAGGGGAGCTGTTTTTT
NA TRBJ2-1 NA TRBV7-2 CASSLYYGEVNEQFF TGTGCCAGCAGCTTATATTACGGAGAAGTCAATGAGCAGTTCTTC